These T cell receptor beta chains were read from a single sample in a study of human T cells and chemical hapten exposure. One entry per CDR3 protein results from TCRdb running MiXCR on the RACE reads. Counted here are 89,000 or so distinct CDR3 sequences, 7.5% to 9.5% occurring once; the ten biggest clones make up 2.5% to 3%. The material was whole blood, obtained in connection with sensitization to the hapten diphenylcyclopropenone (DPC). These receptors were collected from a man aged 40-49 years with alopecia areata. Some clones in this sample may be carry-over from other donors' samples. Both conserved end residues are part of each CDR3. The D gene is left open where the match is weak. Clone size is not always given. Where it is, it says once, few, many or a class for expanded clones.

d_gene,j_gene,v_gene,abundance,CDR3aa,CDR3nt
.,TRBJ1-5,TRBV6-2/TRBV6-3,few,CASSFGRGGNQPQHF,TGTGCCAGCAGTTTTGGCAGGGGCGGCAATCAGCCCCAGCATTTT
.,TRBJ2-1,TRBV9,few,CASSPTASNEQFF,TGTGCCAGCAGCCCGACGGCTAGCAATGAGCAGTTCTTC
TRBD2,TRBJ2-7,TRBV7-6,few,CASSLAASGLTYEQYF,TGTGCCAGCAGCTTAGCGGCTAGCGGGTTGACCTACGAGCAGTACTTC
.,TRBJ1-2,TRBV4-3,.,CASSPQALLGNYGYTF,TGCGCCAGCAGCCCCCAGGCCCTCCTGGGGAACTATGGCTACACCTTC
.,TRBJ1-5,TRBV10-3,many,CAGGGGAGQPQHF,TGTGCCGGTGGGGGGGGGGCCGGTCAGCCCCAGCATTTT
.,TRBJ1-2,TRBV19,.,CASSISTSAGQKFGYTF,TGTGCCAGTAGTATTTCCACCTCGGCGGGGCAAAAGTTTGGCTACACCTTC
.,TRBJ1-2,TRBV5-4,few,CASSLELGADYGYTF,TGTGCCAGCAGCTTGGAATTGGGGGCAGACTATGGCTACACCTTC
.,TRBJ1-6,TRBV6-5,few,CASSYFADNSPLHF,TGTGCCAGCAGTTACTTCGCAGATAATTCACCCCTCCACTTT
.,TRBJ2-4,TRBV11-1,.,CASSSVESPNIQYF,TGTGCCAGCAGCTCAGTGGAGAGCCCAAACATTCAGTACTTC
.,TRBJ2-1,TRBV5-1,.,CASSVQGNEHNEQFF,TGCGCCAGCAGCGTCCAGGGGAATGAGCACAATGAGCAGTTCTTC
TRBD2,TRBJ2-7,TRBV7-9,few,CASSLGAAGGRDEQYF,TGTGCCAGCAGCTTAGGGGCAGCGGGAGGGCGGGACGAGCAGTACTTC
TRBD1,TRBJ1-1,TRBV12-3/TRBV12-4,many,CASNQGGAGEAFF,TGTGCCAGCAACCAAGGGGGCGCAGGTGAAGCTTTCTTT
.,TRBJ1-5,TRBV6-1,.,CASSAQSNQPQHF,TGTGCCAGCAGTGCCCAGAGCAATCAGCCCCAGCATTTT
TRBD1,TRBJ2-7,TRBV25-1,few,CASSVTGSSYEQYF,TGTGCCAGCAGTGTGACAGGGAGCTCCTACGAGCAGTACTTC
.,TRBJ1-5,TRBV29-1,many,CSALTDSNQPQHF,TGCAGCGCCCTGACAGATAGCAATCAGCCCCAGCATTTT
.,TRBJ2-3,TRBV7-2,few,CASRRDTPSTDTQYF,TGTGCCAGCAGGCGGGACACCCCTAGCACAGATACGCAGTATTTT
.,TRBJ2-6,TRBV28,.,CASSDLSVHSGANVLTF,TGTGCCAGCAGTGATCTTTCCGTACACTCTGGGGCCAACGTCCTGACTTTC
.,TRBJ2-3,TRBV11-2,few,CASTPEGSTDTQYF,TGTGCCAGCACCCCTGAGGGCAGCACAGATACGCAGTATTTT
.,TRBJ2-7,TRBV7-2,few,CASSRYWGDEQYF,TGTGCCAGCAGCCGGTACTGGGGCGACGAGCAGTACTTC
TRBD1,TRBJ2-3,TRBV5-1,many,CASSLVRTGVADTQYF,TGCGCCAGCAGCTTGGTAAGGACAGGTGTGGCAGATACGCAGTATTTT
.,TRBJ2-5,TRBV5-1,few,CASSRWTARTQETQYF,TGCGCCAGCAGCCGATGGACAGCGAGAACCCAAGAGACCCAGTACTTC
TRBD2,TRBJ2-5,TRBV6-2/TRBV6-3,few,CASSYPASGGYQETQYF,TGTGCCAGCAGTTACCCGGCTAGCGGGGGGTACCAAGAGACCCAGTACTTC
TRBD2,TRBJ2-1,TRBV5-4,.,CASSSGTSVYNEQFF,TGTGCCAGCAGCTCCGGGACTAGCGTGTACAATGAGCAGTTCTTC
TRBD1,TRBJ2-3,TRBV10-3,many,CAISLTGTGVADTQYF,TGTGCCATCAGTCTGACCGGGACAGGGGTCGCAGATACGCAGTATTTT
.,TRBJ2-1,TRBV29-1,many,CSALYRKNEQFF,TGCAGCGCCCTCTATCGTAAAAATGAGCAGTTCTTC
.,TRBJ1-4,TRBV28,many,CASSGSANEKLFF,TGTGCCAGCTCTGGGAGCGCTAATGAAAAACTGTTTTTT
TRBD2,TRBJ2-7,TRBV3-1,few,CASSYGLAGGYEQYF,TGTGCCAGCAGTTACGGACTAGCGGGAGGCTACGAGCAGTACTTC
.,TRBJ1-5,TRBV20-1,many,CSAKPFGQGVSNQPQHF,TGCAGTGCTAAACCATTCGGTCAGGGAGTAAGCAATCAGCCCCAGCATTTT
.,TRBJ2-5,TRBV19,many,CASSAWPTGRETQYF,TGTGCCAGTAGTGCCTGGCCAACAGGGAGGGAGACCCAGTACTTC
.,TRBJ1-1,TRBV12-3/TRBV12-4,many,CASSFPNGWPFSEAFF,TGTGCCAGCAGTTTTCCGAACGGATGGCCCTTCTCTGAAGCTTTCTTT
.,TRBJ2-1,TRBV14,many,CASSPTHNEQFF,TGTGCCAGCAGCCCTACCCACAATGAGCAGTTCTTC
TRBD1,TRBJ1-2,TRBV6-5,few,CASSFLPTGIDGYTF,TGTGCCAGCAGTTTCCTACCGACAGGGATTGATGGCTACACCTTC
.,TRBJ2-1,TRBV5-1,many,CASSLGDSGGQNEQFF,TGCGCCAGCAGCTTGGGGGATTCCGGAGGACAAAATGAGCAGTTCTTC
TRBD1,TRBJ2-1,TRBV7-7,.,CASSLYQQGTEQFF,TGTGCTAGCAGTCTATACCAACAGGGGACTGAGCAGTTCTTC
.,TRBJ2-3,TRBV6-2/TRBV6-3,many,CASSYSILYTDTQYF,TGTGCCAGCAGTTACTCGATTCTCTACACAGATACGCAGTATTTT
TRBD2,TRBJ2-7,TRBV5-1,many,CASSLAGGAQANYEQYF,TGCGCCAGCAGCTTGGCCGGGGGGGCACAGGCAAACTACGAGCAGTACTTC
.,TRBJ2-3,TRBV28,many,CASSLGPTDTQYF,TGTGCCAGCAGTTTGGGGCCAACAGATACGCAGTATTTT
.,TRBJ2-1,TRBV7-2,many,CASSLGSVPEQFF,TGTGCCAGCAGCTTAGGGAGCGTTCCTGAGCAGTTCTTC
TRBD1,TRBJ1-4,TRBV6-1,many,CASSGFRGQTNEKLFF,TGTGCCAGCAGTGGTTTCAGGGGACAGACTAATGAAAAACTGTTTTTT
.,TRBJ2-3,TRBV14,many,CASSSLAEPTDTQYF,TGTGCCAGCTCTTCCTTAGCGGAGCCCACAGATACGCAGTATTTT
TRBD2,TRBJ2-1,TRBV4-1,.,CASSQDGAAGFSYNEQFF,TGCGCCAGCAGCCAAGATGGGGCAGCGGGATTTTCCTACAATGAGCAGTTCTTC
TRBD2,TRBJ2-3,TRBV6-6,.,CASSLVTSGSTDTQYF,TGTGCCAGCAGCCTCGTGACTAGCGGGAGTACAGATACGCAGTATTTT
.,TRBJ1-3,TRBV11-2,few,CASSFPGMAGNTIYF,TGTGCCAGCAGCTTTCCAGGGATGGCTGGAAACACCATATATTTT
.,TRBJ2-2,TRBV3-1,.,CASSQVSGGTGELFF,TGTGCCAGCAGCCAAGTTTCCGGAGGCACCGGGGAGCTGTTTTTT
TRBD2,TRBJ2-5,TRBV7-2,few,CASSSSTSGVQKYF,TGTGCCAGCAGCTCCTCGACTAGCGGGGTCCAGAAGTACTTC
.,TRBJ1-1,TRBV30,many,CAWTKGGADLMNTEAFF,TGTGCCTGGACCAAAGGAGGGGCTGATTTAATGAACACTGAAGCTTTCTTT
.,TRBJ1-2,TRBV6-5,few,CASSYSSSSGYTF,TGTGCCAGCAGTTACTCGTCCAGTTCTGGCTACACCTTC
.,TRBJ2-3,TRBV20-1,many,CSAEQGPTDTQYF,TGCAGTGCGGAGCAGGGTCCAACAGATACGCAGTATTTT